Listed below are T cell receptor beta chains from one sample, sequenced in a study of shared clonotypes between healthy human individuals. The protocol was immunoSEQ multiplex PCR, while the TCRdb copy is restricted to in-frame clones and leaves out a portion. The sample comprises about 1 million clones, 65% to 75% of which are singletons, and about 1.5% rests with the top ten. The sample was memory CD4+ T cells sorted from blood. These receptor sequences come from a man aged 18 to 30 in good health. CDR3s include the opening cysteine and the closing phenylalanine or tryptophan. The D gene is left open where the match is weak. Some rows have no size entry. The others give once, few or many, or a class for an expanded clone.

d_call,j_call,cdr3_length,clone_size,v_call,cdr3_nt,cdr3_aa
TRBD2,TRBJ2-2,16,NA,TRBV7-3,TGTGCCAGCAGCCAGATGGGACTAGCAAACACCGGGGAGCTGTTTTTT,CASSQMGLANTGELFF
NA,TRBJ1-1,14,NA,TRBV7-8,TGTGCCAGCAGCGTTACTGATTCTTACACTGAAGCTTTCTTT,CASSVTDSYTEAFF
TRBD1,TRBJ2-7,13,NA,TRBV6-5,TGTGCCAGCCAAAGGGACAGCTCCTACGAGCAGTACTTC,CASQRDSSYEQYF
TRBD2,TRBJ2-7,16,NA,TRBV5-1,TGCGCCAGCAGCTTGATGTATAGCGGGGGAGGCTACGAGCAGTACTTC,CASSLMYSGGGYEQYF
TRBD1,TRBJ1-1,14,NA,TRBV19,TGTGCCAGTAGAAGACAGGGTATGAACACTGAAGCTTTCTTT,CASRRQGMNTEAFF
NA,TRBJ1-6,14,NA,TRBV7-9,TGTGCCAGCAGCCCCAGGGGAAATAATTCACCCCTCCACTTT,CASSPRGNNSPLHF
NA,TRBJ2-7,13,NA,TRBV6-6,TGTGCCAGCAGTTACGCGACAGGTAGCGAGCAGTACTTC,CASSYATGSEQYF
TRBD2,TRBJ2-1,10,once,TRBV20-1,TGCAGTGCTAGAGGGACTAGCGTGTTCTTC,CSARGTSVFF
TRBD2,TRBJ2-3,16,NA,TRBV7-6,TGTGCCAGCAGCCCCCTCGGACTAGGGGATACAGATACGCAGTATTTT,CASSPLGLGDTDTQYF
NA,TRBJ1-2,12,NA,TRBV10-3,TGTGCCATCAGTGAGACAGTGTCTGGCTACACCTTC,CAISETVSGYTF
NA,TRBJ1-5,14,NA,TRBV28,TGTGCCAGCAGTCAAGGTGGGGATAATCAGCCCCAGCATTTT,CASSQGGDNQPQHF
NA,TRBJ2-5,14,NA,TRBV6-1,TGTGCCAGCAGTGAACGAATGAAGCAAGAGACCCAGTACTTC,CASSERMKQETQYF
NA,TRBJ2-5,13,NA,TRBV28,TGTGCCAGCAGTTTAGAGGGCCCCCCATCCAAGTACTTC,CASSLEGPPSKYF
TRBD1,TRBJ2-5,16,NA,TRBV7-8,TGTGCCAGCAGCCCACAGGGGGCGCAACCGAGAGAGACCCAGTACTTC,CASSPQGAQPRETQYF
NA,TRBJ2-5,14,once,TRBV5-3,TGTGCCAGAAGCTTGGTAGCGGTCCAAGAGACCCAGTACTTC,CARSLVAVQETQYF
NA,TRBJ2-3,13,NA,TRBV7-2,TGTGCCAGCACCATTTCTAGCACAGATACGCAGTATTTT,CASTISSTDTQYF
NA,TRBJ1-2,13,NA,TRBV6-5,TGTGCCAGCAGTCCCCAGGGACGGGATGGCTACACCTTC,CASSPQGRDGYTF
NA,TRBJ2-1,15,NA,TRBV28,TGTGCCAGCAGTTTACCGGGGCGCTCCTACAATGAGCAGTTCTTC,CASSLPGRSYNEQFF
NA,TRBJ1-1,16,few,TRBV5-6,TGTGCCAGCAGCGTCTTGACAGTAAACCTGAACACTGAAGCTTTCTTT,CASSVLTVNLNTEAFF
NA,TRBJ1-2,13,few,TRBV5-5,TGTGCCAGCAGCTTGGATGCCCTTCTGGGCTACACCTTC,CASSLDALLGYTF
TRBD1,TRBJ2-4,13,NA,TRBV9,TGTGCCAGCAGCCATGTATGGGGGACAGGGTTGTACTTC,CASSHVWGTGLYF
TRBD1,TRBJ1-3,15,many,TRBV7-7,TGTGCTAGCAGCCCCGGGACAGGGTCTGGAAACACCATATATTTT,CASSPGTGSGNTIYF
NA,TRBJ1-4,13,NA,TRBV7-2,TGTGCCAGCAGCCCCGGGGCCCGGGAAAAACTGTTTTTT,CASSPGAREKLFF